The 25 T cell receptor beta chains below all came from one sample that was sequenced in a study of cytomegalovirus exposure and HLA in healthy donors. 60 Vbeta and 13 Jbeta primers were used in PCR. The table came from immunoSEQ multiplex PCR; TCRdb's copy has only in-frame clones and leaves some out. In all, the sample yields 100,000 to 150,000 clones. Sequenced input: PBMCs. Receptors were obtained from a man between 25 and 39 years old in good health and CMV-seronegative.

The gene calls are TRBV7-9 and TRBJ2-1, with TRBD2 identical over 7 bases. Germline assignment: CDR1 SEHNR and CDR2 FQNEAQ (reference sequence). The CDR3 is 15 residues long. V lost 1 base to trimming and J lost 8 bases; unmatched junction nucleotides: 8. The CDR3 nucleotides are TGTGCCAGCAGCTTAGAGGGGAGGGCCATGGATGAGCAGTTCTTC. Protein: CASSLEGRAMDEQFF. Combining the CDR3 with reference TRBV7-9 and TRBJ2-1 gives the whole variable domain DTGVSQNPRHKITKRGQNVTFRCDPISEHNRLYWYRQTLGQGPEFLTYFQNEAQLEKSRLLSDRFSAERPKGSFSTLEIQRTEQGDSAMYLCASSLEGRAMDEQFFGPGTRLTVL.

The chain uses TRBV7-9 and TRBJ1-1; no definite D call. The V end was cut by 4 bases, the J end by 6 bases, with 18 bases between. Germline CDR1 SEHNR, CDR2 FQNEAQ (reference sequence). CDR3 length equals 15 residues. Here the CDR3 DNA reads TGTGCCAGCAGCTCCGGTCCGGGTAAGCTGGCTGAAGCTTTCTTT. It codes for CASSSGPGKLAEAFF.

V gene TRBV4-2 combines with J gene TRBJ1-3; D uncertain. The CDR3 sequence is 17 residues long. Between the trimmed V and J ends, which lost 0 bases and 0 bases, there was a span of 12 bases. CDR1 and CDR2 (germline): LGHNA, YNFKEQ. In nucleotides, the CDR3 is TGTGCCAGCAGCCAAGATCAACTCCTTAGCTCTGGAAACACCATATATTTT. Its translation is CASSQDQLLSSGNTIYF.

The chain recombines TRBV13 with TRBJ2-5, with a possible D match to TRBD1 (5 bases). This CDR3 is 13 amino acids long. The V and J ends lost 7 bases and 2 bases respectively, with 11 bases between them. Germline loops: CDR1 PRHDT, CDR2 FYEKMQ (reference sequence). DNA of the CDR3: TGTGCCAGCACAGGAGACAGACAAGAGACCCAGTACTTC. Protein: CASTGDRQETQYF.

The chain uses TRBV27 and TRBJ1-2; 8 nucleotides line up with TRBD1. The germline CDR1 and CDR2 sequences are MNHEY and SMNVEV (reference sequence). The CDR3 spans 12 residues. The CDR3 sequence: CAQTQGDYGYTF. CDR3 sequence (DNA): TGTGCTCAAACACAGGGGGACTATGGCTACACCTTC.

The chain combines TRBV6-5 with TRBJ1-3; D is perhaps TRBD1 (5 bases). CDR1 and CDR2 from the germline V gene are MNHEY and SVGAGI. Trimming removed 5 bases from V and 3 bases from J, with 11 bases in between. This CDR3 is built from 14 residues. CDR3 residues: CASSPTVGGNTIYF. CDR3 sequence (DNA): TGTGCCAGCAGTCCGACAGTTGGTGGAAACACCATATATTTT.

J is TRBJ1-1 and V is TRBV6-6; no reliable D call. V was clipped by 7 bases and J by 4 bases, with 13 bases between them. This CDR3 has 13 amino acids. The germline CDR1 and CDR2 sequences are MNHNY and SVGAGI (reference sequence). The CDR3 DNA reads as TGTGCCAGCACCTCTATTAAACTCACTGAAGCTTTCTTT. Protein sequence: CASTSIKLTEAFF.

The J gene is TRBJ2-3, the V gene TRBV5-4; 7 positions agree with TRBD2. CDR1 is SGHNT and CDR2 is YYREEE in the germline V gene (reference sequence). Trimming took 2 bases from V and 0 from J; bases not matched to a gene: 3. The CDR3 has 15 amino acids. The CDR3 spells CASSFTSASTDTQYF. The CDR3 nucleotides are TGTGCCAGCAGCTTCACTAGCGCCAGCACAGATACGCAGTATTTT.

The J gene is TRBJ1-4, the V gene TRBV27; 8 bases match TRBD1. Germline V gives CDR1 MNHEY, CDR2 SMNVEV (reference sequence). After removal of 6 bases from V and 4 bases from J, the junction contained 10 bases not matched to a gene. This CDR3 has 16 residues. The DNA of the CDR3 is TGTGCCAGCAGCCAAACACAGGGGGGGATTAATGAAAAACTGTTTTTT. This encodes CASSQTQGGINEKLFF.

The gene calls are TRBV6-6 and TRBJ2-2; D gene uncertain. Looked up from germline, CDR1 is MNHNY and CDR2 is SVGAGI (reference sequence). This CDR3 has 15 amino acids. V lost 6 bases to trimming and J lost 0 bases, with 11 bases between them. The CDR3 bases are TGTGCCAGCAGCCCCGTAAGCCCGAACACCGGGGAGCTGTTTTTT. Its translation: CASSPVSPNTGELFF.

The chain uses TRBV11-2 and TRBJ2-7; 7 positions match TRBD1. This CDR3 spans 14 amino acids. The germline V gene encodes CDR1 SGHAT and CDR2 FQNNGV. The ends lost 3 bases at V and 3 bases at J; junction bases unmatched: 5. The CDR3 here is CASSLRQGNYEQYF. The CDR3 DNA is TGTGCCAGCAGCTTGCGACAGGGTAACTACGAGCAGTACTTC.

The J gene is TRBJ2-2, the V gene TRBV28, with TRBD1 identical over 10 bases. With V trimmed by 6 bases and J by 4 bases, 2 bases remained unmatched. CDR1 is MDHEN and CDR2 is SYDVKM in the germline V gene. There are 14 residues in the CDR3. The CDR3 sequence: CASRGTGATGELFF. The CDR3 DNA sequence: TGTGCCAGCAGGGGGACAGGGGCCACCGGGGAGCTGTTTTTT.

The chain's CDR3 is CAISEPGTGDEQYF. The DNA of the CDR3 is TGTGCCATCAGTGAGCCAGGAACAGGGGACGAGCAGTACTTC. The chain employs TRBV10-3 and TRBJ2-7, with TRBD1 matching 7 bases. The CDR3 extends over 14 amino acids. Germline assignment: CDR1 ENHRY and CDR2 SYGVKD. Trimming took 2 bases from V and 5 from J; bases not matched to a gene: 6.

The chain joins TRBV28 to TRBJ1-1, with D uncertain. Trimming stripped 5 bases from V and 4 bases from J, with 14 bases between. Germline V gene data show CDR1 as MDHEN and CDR2 as SYDVKM. This CDR3 comprises 14 residues. CDR3 bases: TGTGCCAGCAGTCCCCAGGATTTGATCACTGAAGCTTTCTTT. As protein: CASSPQDLITEAFF.

The rearrangement joins TRBV7-9 to TRBJ2-5; 7 positions agree with TRBD2. The length of the CDR3 is 15 residues. J gave up 4 bases and V 2 bases, and 7 bases lay outside the gene matches. Germline CDR1 and CDR2: SEHNR and FQNEAQ (reference sequence). CDR3 protein: CASSLNRAGVETQYF. The CDR3 DNA follows: TGTGCCAGCAGCTTAAATAGGGCGGGAGTAGAGACCCAGTACTTC.

The rearrangement links TRBV5-6 to TRBJ2-3, with D unclear. Between the trimmed V and J ends, which lost 1 base and 2 bases, there was a span of 11 bases. CDR1 and CDR2 (germline): SGHDT, YYEEEE. This CDR3 is built from 15 residues. CDR3 sequence: CASSLNPHLTDTQYF. The CDR3 DNA reads TGTGCCAGCAGCTTGAATCCACACCTCACAGATACGCAGTATTTT.

The rearrangement uses TRBV28 and TRBJ2-1; 12 bases agree with TRBD2. Germline CDR1 reads MDHEN; CDR2 reads SYDVKM. The CDR3 extends over 17 amino acids. With V trimmed by 5 bases and J by 4 bases, 9 bases remained unmatched. Written as DNA, the CDR3 is TGTGCCAGCAGTCAAAAGCTAGCGGGAGGGCCTTACAATGAGCAGTTCTTC. This translates into CASSQKLAGGPYNEQFF.

The gene calls are TRBV6-5 and TRBJ1-2, with D hard to call. This CDR3 is built from 13 residues. In germline, CDR1 is MNHEY, CDR2 SVGAGI. V dropped 0 bases and J dropped 6 bases, with 8 bases sitting between them. DNA of the CDR3: TGTGCCAGCAGTTACTCGGGCCAGGATGGCTACACCTTC. Protein product: CASSYSGQDGYTF.

The V call is TRBV2, the J call TRBJ1-2; D remains ambiguous. The CDR3 totals 16 residues. Germline-derived CDR1 and CDR2 are SNHLY and FYNNEI. V lost 0 bases and J 4 bases, leaving 15 bases between the germline ends. As DNA, the CDR3 is TGTGCCAGCAGTGAAGCGAGGGCAGTCGCCTCCTATGGCTACACCTTC. Its protein is CASSEARAVASYGYTF. The complete variable domain, with remaining parts taken from reference TRBV2 and TRBJ1-2, reads EPEVTQTPSHQVTQMGQEVILRCVPISNHLYFYWYRQILGQKVEFLVSFYNNEISEKSEIFDDQFSVERPDGSNFTLKIRSTKLEDSAMYFCASSEARAVASYGYTFGSGTRLTVV.

This chain links TRBV2 with TRBJ1-1, with TRBD1 as a possible D gene (6 bases). This CDR3 spans 15 amino acids. Trimming removed 4 bases from V and 4 bases from J, with 16 bases in between. Germline V gene data show CDR1 as SNHLY and CDR2 as FYNNEI. The CDR3 loop reads CASSGTEGYSTEAFF. CDR3 coding DNA: TGTGCCAGCAGTGGGACAGAGGGGTATAGCACTGAAGCTTTCTTT.

The chain uses TRBV5-4 and TRBJ1-6, with 7 bases lining up with TRBD1. CDR1 is SGHNT, CDR2 YYREEE, per germline (reference sequence). The CDR3 has 15 residues. The V gene end was trimmed by 2 bases and the J gene end by 7 bases; junction bases not matched to a gene: 6. The DNA for the CDR3 is TGTGCCAGCAGCTTTACAGGGGACGGAAATTCACCCCTCCACTTT. Residues: CASSFTGDGNSPLHF.

The rearrangement uses TRBV2 and TRBJ1-3; D perhaps matches TRBD1 (5 bases). V lost 7 bases, J lost 4 bases, and 11 bases lay in between. Per germline, CDR1 SNHLY and CDR2 FYNNEI. The CDR3 consists of 13 residues. The CDR3 sequence: CASIGQGGNTIYF. CDR3 DNA sequence: TGTGCCAGCATCGGTCAGGGAGGAAACACCATATATTTT.

This chain connects TRBV6-7 to TRBJ2-7, with 10 nucleotides matching TRBD2. TRBV6-7 is labeled an ORF, and its function is uncertain. The V gene end was trimmed by 9 bases and the J gene end by 4 bases; junction bases not matched to a gene: 6. The CDR3 is 13 residues long. In nucleotides, the CDR3 is TGTGCCAGTGCGGGACTAGCGAGTTACGAGCAGTACTTC. This sequence encodes CASAGLASYEQYF.

The chain combines TRBV28 with TRBJ1-4, with D perhaps TRBD1 (6 bases). CDR3 length equals 17 residues. Germline loops: CDR1 MDHEN, CDR2 SYDVKM. The V end was cut by 7 bases, the J end by 0 bases, with 18 bases between. CDR3 in amino acids: CASTGGGHFATNEKLFF. DNA for the CDR3: TGTGCCAGCACCGGGGGGGGGCACTTTGCAACTAATGAAAAACTGTTTTTT.

The chain carries TRBV5-1 and TRBJ2-2, with 8 positions matching TRBD1. Trimming took 0 bases from V and 6 from J; bases not matched to a gene: 10. CDR1 and CDR2 (germline): SGHRS, YFSETQ. This CDR3 spans 17 amino acids. The CDR3 region has the DNA TGCGCCAGCAGCTTGGGCAGGGGGCGTCAAAGCCCCGGGGAGCTGTTTTTT. Protein product: CASSLGRGRQSPGELFF.